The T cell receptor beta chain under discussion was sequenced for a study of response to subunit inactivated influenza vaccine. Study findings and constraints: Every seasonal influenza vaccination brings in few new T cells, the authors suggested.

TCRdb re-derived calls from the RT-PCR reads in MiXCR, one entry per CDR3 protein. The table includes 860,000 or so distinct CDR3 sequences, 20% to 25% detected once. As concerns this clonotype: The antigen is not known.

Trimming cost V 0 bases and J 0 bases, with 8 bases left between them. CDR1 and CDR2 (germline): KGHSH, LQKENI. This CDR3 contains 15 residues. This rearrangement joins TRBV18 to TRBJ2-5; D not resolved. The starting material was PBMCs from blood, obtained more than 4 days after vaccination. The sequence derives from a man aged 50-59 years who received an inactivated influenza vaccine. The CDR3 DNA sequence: TGTGCCAGCTCACCACCGGGCCTTTACCAAGAGACCCAGTACTTC. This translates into CASSPPGLYQETQYF.